Listed below are T cell receptor beta chains from one sample, sequenced in a study of early T cells in non-severe SARS-CoV-2 infection. Using its own MiXCR run on the 5' RACE reads, TCRdb lists one record per CDR3 protein. This sample yields some 77,000 distinct CDR3 sequences, of which about 15% are seen a single time; roughly 3% belongs to the top ten. Input material: whole blood. Every receptor here comes from an adult who was a healthcare worker with PCR-confirmed SARS-CoV-2 infection or an uninfected control (not recorded which). CDR3s include the opening cysteine and the closing phenylalanine or tryptophan.

V	length	CDR3
TRBV11-3	20	CASSPGLASGRGAAGDEQFF
TRBV6-6	15	CASTHGVSNTGELFF
TRBV20-1	19	CSAREGKEGLAFSTDTQYF
TRBV6-6	14	CASSYSTYSYEQYF
TRBV29-1	13	CSVRERGTGELFF
TRBV6-2/TRBV6-3	15	CASSDERGRHNEQFF
TRBV30	13	CAWTSTSGEKLFF
TRBV18	14	CASSPGVHNSPLHF
TRBV15	16	CATSRDLATADQPQHF
TRBV4-2	11	CASSQSNTQYF
TRBV11-2	15	CASSLDIILNTEAFF
TRBV25-1	14	CASSEWAEPYEQYF
TRBV2	14	CASRLQGPRYGYTF
TRBV6-1	15	CASRAVQGTNTEAFF
TRBV14	11	CASSQGYGYTF
TRBV24-1	15	CATSAGTATSYEQYF
TRBV5-6	17	CASSFYSGTGAFDGYTF
TRBV12-5	14	CASVFGATTGELFF
TRBV11-2	13	CASSPDYYNEQFF
TRBV6-1	15	CASSEGAGMNTEAFF
TRBV18	14	CASSADRVGQPQHF
TRBV14	12	CASGGSTDTQYF
TRBV12-5	16	CASGNSGTSPYNEQFF
TRBV5-6	13	CASSRMYVDEQYF
TRBV2	12	CASGIAKNIQYF
TRBV27	15	CASSFGTGGIYEQYF
TRBV12-3/TRBV12-4	13	CASSFSGYQPQHF